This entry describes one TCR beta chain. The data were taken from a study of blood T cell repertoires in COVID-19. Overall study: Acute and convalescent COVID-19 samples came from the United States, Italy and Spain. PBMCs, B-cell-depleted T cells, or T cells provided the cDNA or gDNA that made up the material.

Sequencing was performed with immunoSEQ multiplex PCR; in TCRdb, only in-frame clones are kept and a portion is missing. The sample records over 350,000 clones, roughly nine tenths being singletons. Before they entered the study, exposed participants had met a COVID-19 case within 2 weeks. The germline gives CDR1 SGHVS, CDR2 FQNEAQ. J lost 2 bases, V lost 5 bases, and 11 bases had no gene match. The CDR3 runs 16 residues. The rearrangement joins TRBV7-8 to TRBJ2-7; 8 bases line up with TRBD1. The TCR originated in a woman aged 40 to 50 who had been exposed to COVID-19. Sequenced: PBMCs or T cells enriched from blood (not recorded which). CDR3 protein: CASSPDRGLKTYEQYF. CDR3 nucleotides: TGTGCCAGCAGCCCCGACAGGGGTCTTAAAACCTACGAGCAGTACTTC.